In its sample, the clone carrying this TCR beta chain was seen many times. Its antigen is undetermined. This sample was taken from a study of post-analysis software for immune sequencing data. General observations from the study: Controls had lower frequencies than patients of five TRBV segments, which included TRBV5-6, TRBV5-1 and TRBV20-1. F measure showed strong co-clustering of same-batch samples.

The CDR3 has 13 residues. Trimming took off 6 bases at V and 4 bases at J, with 12 bases between the two ends. Per the germline V gene, CDR1 is MDHEN and CDR2 is SYDVKM. Unique molecular identifiers were carried by the TCR beta cDNA libraries. Input amounts of 1 to 10 million T cells were used. These gave some 500,000 cDNA molecules, so each molecule approximated one T cell. MiXCR was run by TCRdb on the PCR reads, yielding one entry per CDR3 protein. The table includes fewer than 700,000 distinct CDR3 sequences, roughly 47% detected once. The chain recombines TRBV28 with TRBJ2-5, with D perhaps matching TRBD2 (6 bases). The specimen was blood. The clonotype was recovered from a girl aged 5-17 years with multiple sclerosis. For the CDR3, the DNA is TGTGCCAGCAGCCAATCCGGGGGAGAGACCCAGTACTTC. It specifies CASSQSGGETQYF.